This T cell receptor beta chain was obtained from a study of cytomegalovirus exposure and HLA in healthy donors. The CDR3 has 15 residues. Looked up from germline, CDR1 is KGHSH and CDR2 is LQKENI. J was trimmed by 2 bases and V by 3 bases; bases with no gene match: 3. PCR was performed using 60 Vbeta and 13 Jbeta primers. Only in-frame clones appear in the TCRdb table, and some are missing; sequencing was by immunoSEQ multiplex PCR. The sample has some 120,000 clones, over 15% seen once; the top ten hold roughly 3%. Sequenced input: PBMCs. The receptor comes from a female donor in good health and CMV-seropositive. V and J are TRBV18 and TRBJ1-2; 10 bases fit TRBD1. The CDR3 reads CASSPPGQGNYGYTF. The CDR3 coding sequence is TGTGCCAGCTCACCTCCGGGACAGGGGAACTATGGCTACACCTTC.